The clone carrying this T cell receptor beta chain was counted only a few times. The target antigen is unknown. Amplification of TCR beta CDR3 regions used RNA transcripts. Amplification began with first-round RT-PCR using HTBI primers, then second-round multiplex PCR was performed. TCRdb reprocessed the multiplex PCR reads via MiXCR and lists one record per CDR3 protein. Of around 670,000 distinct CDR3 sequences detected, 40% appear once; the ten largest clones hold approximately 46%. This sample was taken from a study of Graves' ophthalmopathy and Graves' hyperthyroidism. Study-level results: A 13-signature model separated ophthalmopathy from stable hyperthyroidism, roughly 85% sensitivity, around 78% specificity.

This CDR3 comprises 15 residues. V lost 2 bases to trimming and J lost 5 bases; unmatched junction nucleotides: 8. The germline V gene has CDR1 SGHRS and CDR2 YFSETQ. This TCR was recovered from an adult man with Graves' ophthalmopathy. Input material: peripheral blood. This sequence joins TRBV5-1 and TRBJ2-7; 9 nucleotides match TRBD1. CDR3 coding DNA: TGCGCCAGCAGCTTAGCGGGGACAGGGTCCAACGAGCAGTACTTC. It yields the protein CASSLAGTGSNEQYF.